The rows below give T cell receptor beta chains drawn from one sample of a study of T cell repertoires in cytomegalovirus infection. Antigens of these TCRs are unknown. MiXCR was run by TCRdb on the reads, yielding one entry per CDR3 protein. The table lists approximately 73,000 distinct CDR3 sequences, roughly 40% of them singletons. The material was CD8+ T cells from cultured PBMCs, obtained from culture after CMV antigen stimulation. These receptors were taken from a human donor in good health (CMV status not recorded). Some clones in this sample may be carry-over from other donors' samples. Each CDR3 is given with its conserved first and last residue. Fields, in order: J gene, V gene, CDR3 protein.

TRBJ2-2,TRBV5-6,CASSLTGVYTGELFF
TRBJ2-5,TRBV7-2,CASSFAGAGETQYF
TRBJ1-4,TRBV28,CASSFLAATNEKLFF
TRBJ2-1,TRBV5-1,CASSLEGGATYNEQFF
TRBJ1-2,TRBV12-3/TRBV12-4,CASSFLSESSYGYTF
TRBJ2-1,TRBV2,CASISGTNEQFF
TRBJ2-7,TRBV2,CAIPTGNSYEQYF
TRBJ2-5,TRBV15,CATSRVLAETQYF
TRBJ1-2,TRBV4-2,CASSQETQGAGYGYTF
TRBJ1-1,TRBV27,CATQRGGMNTEAFF
TRBJ1-6,TRBV4-3,CASSQGRAQDYNSPLHF
TRBJ1-2,TRBV5-1,CASSLAGGRAYGYTF
TRBJ1-1,TRBV4-3,CASSHRTGHEAFF
TRBJ1-1,TRBV12-3/TRBV12-4,CASSGGDEAFF
TRBJ1-6,TRBV7-2,CASSPVGFDNSPLHF
TRBJ1-2,TRBV12-3/TRBV12-4,CASSRNKRGRGGYTF
TRBJ1-1,TRBV5-8,CASRLGRWSGGTEAFF
TRBJ2-7,TRBV7-2,CASSFIQGGSYEQYF
TRBJ2-1,TRBV6-5,CASSILAGAYNEQFF
TRBJ2-5,TRBV7-9,CASSPPEGQSKETQYF
TRBJ2-1,TRBV7-3,CASSLWGNAVEVPLYNEQFF